This record looks at one T cell receptor beta chain sequence and its context. Its antigen remains unidentified. These data come from a study of early T cells in non-severe SARS-CoV-2 infection. Broader study findings: Private and CD4 specificities were missed by VDJdb matching, skewed to anti-spike CD8.

Unique molecular identifiers were added to individual cDNA molecules. MiXCR, run by TCRdb on the 5' RACE reads, gives a single entry per CDR3 protein. The sample carries approximately 81,000 distinct CDR3 sequences, about 12% recorded once. The germline V gene encodes CDR1 SGHRS and CDR2 YFSETQ. The V and J ends lost 0 bases and 2 bases respectively, with 6 bases between them. This CDR3 spans 13 amino acids. Sequences were obtained from whole blood. The source of this sequence is an adult who was a healthcare worker with PCR-confirmed SARS-CoV-2 infection or an uninfected control (not recorded which). The V and J genes are TRBV5-1 and TRBJ2-7; no reliable D call. This chain's CDR3 is CASSLEDPYEQYF. DNA for the CDR3: TGCGCCAGCAGCTTGGAGGACCCCTACGAGCAGTACTTC.